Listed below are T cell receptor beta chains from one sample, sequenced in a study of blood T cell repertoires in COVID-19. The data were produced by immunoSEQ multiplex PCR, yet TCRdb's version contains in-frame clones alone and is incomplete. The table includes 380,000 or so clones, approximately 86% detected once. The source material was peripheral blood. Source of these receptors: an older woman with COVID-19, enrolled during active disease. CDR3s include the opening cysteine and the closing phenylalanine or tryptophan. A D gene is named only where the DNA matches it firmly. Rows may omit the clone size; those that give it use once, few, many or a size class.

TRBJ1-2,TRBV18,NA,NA,TGTGCCAGCTCACCTACAGGGAGTGCTAACTATGGCTACACCTTC,CASSPTGSANYGYTF
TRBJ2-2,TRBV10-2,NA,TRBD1,TGCGCCAGCAGTGTCGATGCAGGGGGAACCACCGGGGAGCTGTTTTTT,CASSVDAGGTTGELFF
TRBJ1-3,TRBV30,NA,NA,TGTGCCTGGAGCCTCCCAAATCTAGGAAACACCATATATTTT,CAWSLPNLGNTIYF
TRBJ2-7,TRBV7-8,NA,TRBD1,TGTGCCAGCAGCTTAGAGATAGGGGGCGCAACCTACGAGCAGTACTTC,CASSLEIGGATYEQYF
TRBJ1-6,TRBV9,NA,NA,TGTGCCAGCAGCCCGACAGGTCTCTATAATTCACCCCTCCACTTT,CASSPTGLYNSPLHF
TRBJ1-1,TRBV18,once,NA,TGTGCCAGCTCACCAGAGCCCCGGGGGACTGAAGCTTTCTTT,CASSPEPRGTEAFF
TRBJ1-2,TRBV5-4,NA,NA,TGTGCCAGCAGCTCACCACGGGATCATGGCTACACCTTC,CASSSPRDHGYTF
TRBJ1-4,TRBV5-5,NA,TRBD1,TGTGCCAGCAGCTTTGGGCGGACAGGGAGGGATGAAAAACTGTTTTTT,CASSFGRTGRDEKLFF
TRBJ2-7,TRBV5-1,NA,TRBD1,TGCGCCAGCAGGCCGGGACAGGGCTCACCGTACGAGCAGTACTTC,CASRPGQGSPYEQYF
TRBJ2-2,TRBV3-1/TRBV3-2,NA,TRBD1,TGTGCCAGCAGACAACAGGGGGCGGGGGAGCTGTTTTTT,CASRQQGAGELFF
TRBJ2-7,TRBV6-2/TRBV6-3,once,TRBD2,TGTGCCAGCAGTTACGCGGGGGGCTACGAGCAGTACTTC,CASSYAGGYEQYF
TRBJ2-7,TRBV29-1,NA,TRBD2,TGCAGCGTTCCCTGGGGAGGGAGACCCTACGAGCAGTACTTC,CSVPWGGRPYEQYF
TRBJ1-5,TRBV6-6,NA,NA,TGTGCCAGCACCAGGGGATCTGGACAGCCCCAGCATTTT,CASTRGSGQPQHF
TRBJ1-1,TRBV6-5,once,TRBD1,TGTGCCAGCAGTACCTGGACAGGGGGCACTGAAGCTTTCTTT,CASSTWTGGTEAFF
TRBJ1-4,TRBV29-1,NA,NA,TGCAGCGTTGATGAGCCGCCATATTTT,CSVDEPPYF
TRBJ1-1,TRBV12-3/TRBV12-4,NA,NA,TGTGCCAGCAGTTTTTCAAACACTGAAGCTTTCTTT,CASSFSNTEAFF
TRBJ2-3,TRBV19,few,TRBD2,TGTGCCACCACCAAGAGGCGGGGACTAGCGGACACAGATACGCAGTATTTT,CATTKRRGLADTDTQYF
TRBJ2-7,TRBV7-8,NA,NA,TGTGCCAGCAGTTCCTTTGGCCCACCCTACGAGCAGTACTTC,CASSSFGPPYEQYF
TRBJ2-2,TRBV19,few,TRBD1,TGTGCCAGTACCCTCAAGGGGGCCGTGGATGGCACCGGGGAGCTGTTTTTT,CASTLKGAVDGTGELFF
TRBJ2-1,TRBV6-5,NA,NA,TGTGCCAGCAGGGCTAGCCACTACAATGAGCAGTTCTTC,CASRASHYNEQFF
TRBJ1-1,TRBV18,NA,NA,TGTGCCAGCTCACCACCCCAATTCTTAACGGGCACTGAAGCTTTCTTT,CASSPPQFLTGTEAFF
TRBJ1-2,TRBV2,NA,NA,TGTGCCAGCAGTGGGGGCAGGGGAAACTATGGCTACACCTTC,CASSGGRGNYGYTF
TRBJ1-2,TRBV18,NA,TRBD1,TGTGCCAGCTCACCGAGGTCAGCGGAGGGGGCTTCGGGCTACACCTTC,CASSPRSAEGASGYTF
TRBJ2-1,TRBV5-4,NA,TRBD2,TGTGCCATATCCCAAGCGGGGGGGAAGCAGTTCTTC,CAISQAGGKQFF
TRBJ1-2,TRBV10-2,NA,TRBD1,TGCGCCAGCAGTGGACAGGGCGTTGGTAGGACCTTC,CASSGQGVGRTF
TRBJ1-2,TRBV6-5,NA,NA,TGTGCCAGCAGTTACTCGCCAGAGAGGGGCTACACCTTC,CASSYSPERGYTF
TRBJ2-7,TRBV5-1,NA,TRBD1,TGCGCCAGCAGAACGGGACAGATTTACGAGCAGTACTTC,CASRTGQIYEQYF
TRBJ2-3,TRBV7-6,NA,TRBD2,TGTGCCAGCAGCTTAGTCTCGGCGGGGGGGCTTGATACGCAGTATTTT,CASSLVSAGGLDTQYF
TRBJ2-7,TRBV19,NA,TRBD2,TGTGCCAGTAGTGCGCTAGCGGGCCCGGGGGAGCAGTACTTC,CASSALAGPGEQYF
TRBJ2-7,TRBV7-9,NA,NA,TGTGCCAGCAGCTTAGAGGGGTCAGAGCAGTACTTC,CASSLEGSEQYF
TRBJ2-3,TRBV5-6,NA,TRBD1,TGTGCCAGCGGCAGGGGGCCCGGGACAGATACGCAGTATTTT,CASGRGPGTDTQYF
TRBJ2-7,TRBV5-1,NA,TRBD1,TGCGCCAGCAGCTTGCCGGACAGGGCCCCCTACGAGCAGTACTTC,CASSLPDRAPYEQYF
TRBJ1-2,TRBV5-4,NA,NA,TGTGCCAGCAGCTCAGGACGGGGCTATGGCTACACCTTC,CASSSGRGYGYTF
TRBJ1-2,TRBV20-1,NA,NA,TGCAGTGCTACCTCGGACTATGGCTACACCTTC,CSATSDYGYTF
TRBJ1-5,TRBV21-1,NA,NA,TGTGCCAGCAGCAAAGTCTTAGGAGGGGCGCGGGGTAGCAATCAGCCCCAGCATTTT,CASSKVLGGARGSNQPQHF
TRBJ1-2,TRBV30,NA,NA,TGTGCCTGGAGTACAAACTATGGCTACACCTTC,CAWSTNYGYTF
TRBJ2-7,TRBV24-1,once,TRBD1,TGTGCCACCAGTGATCCACGACAGGGAAAAGAGCAGTACTTC,CATSDPRQGKEQYF
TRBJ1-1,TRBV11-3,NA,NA,TGTGCCAGCAGCGATACAGCCTCTGAAGCTTTCTTT,CASSDTASEAFF
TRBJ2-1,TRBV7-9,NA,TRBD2,TGTGCCAGCAGCTATGGCCTAGCGGGGGGCTTATACGATGAGCAGTTCTTC,CASSYGLAGGLYDEQFF
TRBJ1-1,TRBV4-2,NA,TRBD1,TGTGCCAGCAGCCAAGAAGCGACAGGGGGGACTGAAGCTTTCTTT,CASSQEATGGTEAFF
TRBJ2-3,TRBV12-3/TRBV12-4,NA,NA,TGTGCCAGCAGTTTGCAGGAAGCAGATACGCAGTATTTT,CASSLQEADTQYF
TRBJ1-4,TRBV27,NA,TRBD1,TGTGCCAGCAGTAGCTGGGACAGGACTGAAAAACTGTTTTTT,CASSSWDRTEKLFF